Listed below are T cell receptor beta chains from one sample, sequenced in a study of T cell repertoires in cytomegalovirus infection. Their antigens remain unidentified. TCRdb re-called the reads through MiXCR, storing one row per CDR3 protein. Of around 710,000 distinct CDR3 sequences in the sample, around 29% were seen once. The input for sequencing was cultured CD8+ T cells from PBMCs, taken from culture after CMV antigen stimulation. The source is a human donor in good health (CMV status not recorded). Some clones in this sample may be carry-over from other donors' samples. Each CDR3 is given with its conserved first and last residue. The D gene is left open where the match is weak. Rows may omit the clone size; those that give it use once, few, many or a size class.

j_gene | v_gene | abundance | d_gene | CDR3nt | CDR3aa
TRBJ2-7 | TRBV14 | few | TRBD1 | TGTGCCAGCAGCCAACTAGGCGGACAGGGTATCCACGAGCAGTACTTC | CASSQLGGQGIHEQYF
TRBJ2-1 | TRBV7-6 | few | NA | TGTGCCAGCAGCCCGAGTCCAGGGTACAATGAGCAGTTCTTC | CASSPSPGYNEQFF
TRBJ1-1 | TRBV19 | NA | NA | TGTGCCAGTACTCTCCAGGGTGTGAACACTGAAGCTTTCTTT | CASTLQGVNTEAFF
TRBJ2-5 | TRBV6-6 | NA | NA | TGTGCCAGCAGTCGCGGGAAAAGGGAGACCCAGTACTTC | CASSRGKRETQYF
TRBJ1-5 | TRBV6-5 | many | TRBD1 | TGTGCCAGCAGCTATCGACAGGGGGGTCAGCCCCAGCATTTT | CASSYRQGGQPQHF
TRBJ2-1 | TRBV6-1 | few | NA | TGTGCCAGCAGACTCCGACTAAGACAGGCCGAGGCCTACAATGAGCAGTTCTTC | CASRLRLRQAEAYNEQFF
TRBJ2-1 | TRBV28 | NA | NA | TGTGCCAGCAGTTTGTTGAGGGTAGCGCAGTTCTTC | CASSLLRVAQFF
TRBJ2-3 | TRBV14 | NA | NA | TGTGCCAGCAGCGAAGATCGTTCAGGCCGGGATACGCAGTATTTT | CASSEDRSGRDTQYF
TRBJ1-5 | TRBV5-1 | many | NA | TGCGCCAGCAGCTTGGGCCCGCTTTTGACGCCCCAGCATTTT | CASSLGPLLTPQHF
TRBJ2-7 | TRBV7-9 | NA | NA | TGTGCCAGCAGCTTAGGCGGCCTTGGGGACGAGCAGTACTTC | CASSLGGLGDEQYF
TRBJ1-2 | TRBV6-6 | once | NA | TGTGCCAGCAGTGACCTTGCAGGGATTCCCGAGGCCTATGGCTACACCTTC | CASSDLAGIPEAYGYTF
TRBJ1-1 | TRBV27 | NA | TRBD1 | TGTGCCAGCAGTTTACTACAGGGGGCGGTTTCTGAAGCTTTCTTT | CASSLLQGAVSEAFF
TRBJ1-1 | TRBV7-2 | many | NA | TGTGCCAGCAGCTTAGAAACAGACTATAACACTGAAGCTTTCTTT | CASSLETDYNTEAFF
TRBJ2-3 | TRBV4-1 | NA | NA | TGCGCCAGCAGCCAAGATCAAGGGGTTTGGGACACAGATACGCAGTATTTT | CASSQDQGVWDTDTQYF
TRBJ2-1 | TRBV6-8 | NA | NA | TGTGCCAGCAGTTACGGTCAGAGCAGAGAGCAGTTCTTC | CASSYGQSREQFF
TRBJ2-7 | TRBV7-9 | NA | NA | TGTGCCAGCAGGAGGGGGGGAGGCGAGCAGTACTTC | CASRRGGGEQYF
TRBJ1-2 | TRBV19 | NA | NA | TGTGCCAGTAGTATTGCAGGAGTGGGGTATGGCTACACCTTC | CASSIAGVGYGYTF